The rows below give T cell receptor beta chains drawn from one sample of a study of blood T cell repertoires in COVID-19. Produced via immunoSEQ multiplex PCR; TCRdb's table is partial and in-frame only. This sample has 150,000 or so clones, with over 75% found just once. Sequencing input: peripheral blood. The receptors stem from a man younger than 35 with COVID-19, enrolled during active disease. CDR3s include the opening cysteine and the closing phenylalanine or tryptophan. The D gene is left open where the match is weak. Some rows have no size entry. The others give once, few or many, or a class for an expanded clone.

J | V | D | size | DNA | CDR3
TRBJ2-1 | TRBV9 | . | . | TGTGCCAGCAGCCCCCCCCTGAGAGCCCACAATGAGCAGTTCTTC | CASSPPLRAHNEQFF
TRBJ2-2 | TRBV11-2 | TRBD2 | . | TGTGCCAGCAGGAAAAGCGGGAGCTACACCGGGGAGCTGTTTTTT | CASRKSGSYTGELFF
TRBJ2-3 | TRBV4-3 | TRBD2 | . | TGCGCCAGCAGCCAAGGCCGGCTAGCGGGAGCCCCGGGCACAGATACGCAGTATTTT | CASSQGRLAGAPGTDTQYF
TRBJ1-5 | TRBV7-8 | . | . | TGTGCCAGCAGCGCGGGACCGCCAAATCAGCCCCAGCATTTT | CASSAGPPNQPQHF
TRBJ2-7 | TRBV7-2 | TRBD2 | . | TGTGCCAGCAGCCCCTTTCTAGCGGGGACCTACGAGCAGTACTTC | CASSPFLAGTYEQYF
TRBJ1-1 | TRBV6-5 | . | . | TGTGCCAGCAGTTTTTCCAGGGGAGGGTGGGAAGAGAGAGCTTTCTTT | CASSFSRGGWEERAFF
TRBJ2-2 | TRBV9 | TRBD2 | . | TGTGCCAGCAGCGAGCCCCGGACTAGCGCCACCGGGGAGCTGTTTTTT | CASSEPRTSATGELFF
TRBJ2-2 | TRBV28 | TRBD2 | . | TGTGCCAGCATCCGGGCGGGAGGGAGTACCGGGGAGCTGTTTTTT | CASIRAGGSTGELFF
TRBJ2-1 | TRBV29-1 | TRBD2 | . | TGCAGCGTTGCTAGCGGCAATGAGCAGTTCTTC | CSVASGNEQFF
TRBJ2-7 | TRBV28 | . | . | TGTGCTCACCCAGTTTATTTTAACTACGAGCAGTACTTC | CAHPVYFNYEQYF
TRBJ2-2 | TRBV10-3 | . | . | TGTGCCATCAGTGAGTCGTGGGGGGCGAACACCGGGGAGCTGTTTTTT | CAISESWGANTGELFF
TRBJ2-1 | TRBV7-8 | TRBD2 | . | TGTGCCAGCAGCTTAGGTCCTAGGCTAGCGGGAGGGCGGGAGCAGTTCTTC | CASSLGPRLAGGREQFF
TRBJ2-5 | TRBV28 | TRBD1 | once | TGTGCCAGCAGTTTATGGACAGGGAGAGGGGAGACCCAGTACTTC | CASSLWTGRGETQYF
TRBJ2-5 | TRBV2 | . | . | TGTGCCAGCAGCCTCGTATGGACAGACCAAGAGACCCAGTACTTC | CASSLVWTDQETQYF
TRBJ1-2 | TRBV12-3/TRBV12-4 | TRBD1 | once | TGTGCCAGCACAAAGGACAGGGGGCATGGCTACACCTTC | CASTKDRGHGYTF
TRBJ1-1 | TRBV4-3 | . | . | TGCGCCAGCAGCTTTTATCCGAACACTGAAGCTTTCTTT | CASSFYPNTEAFF
TRBJ1-1 | TRBV12-3/TRBV12-4 | TRBD1 | . | TGTGCCAGCAGTTTATTTGGTACAGGGGGAATCTTT | CASSLFGTGGIF
TRBJ1-2 | TRBV4-1 | TRBD1 | . | TGCGCCAGCAGCCAAATCCTGGACAGGGGGCCTGGCTACACCTTC | CASSQILDRGPGYTF
TRBJ2-7 | TRBV30 | TRBD2 | . | TGTGCCTGGACACCAGGACTAGCGGGGTACGAGCAGTACTTC | CAWTPGLAGYEQYF
TRBJ2-1 | TRBV9 | TRBD2 | . | TGTGCCAGCAGCCTGTCGGTCGGGCTAGCGGGGGCAAATGAGCAGTTCTTC | CASSLSVGLAGANEQFF
TRBJ2-5 | TRBV5-8 | TRBD1 | . | TGTGCCAGCAGCTTGGGGGACAGCACTCAAGAGACCCAGTACTTC | CASSLGDSTQETQYF
TRBJ2-1 | TRBV15 | . | . | TGTGCCACCAGCAGAGATCCTAATGAGCAGTTCTTC | CATSRDPNEQFF
TRBJ2-7 | TRBV9 | TRBD1 | . | TGTGCCAGTTCAGTGGGGGACAGGGCCTACGAGCAGTACTTC | CASSVGDRAYEQYF
TRBJ2-1 | TRBV19 | TRBD1 | . | TGTGCCAGTAGTAAAGGGACAGGCGGCGACTACAATGAGCAGTTCTTC | CASSKGTGGDYNEQFF
TRBJ2-5 | TRBV30 | . | . | TGTGCCTGGAGTGTAGGGGGTCCCCAAGAGACCCAGTACTTC | CAWSVGGPQETQYF
TRBJ2-7 | TRBV28 | TRBD2 | . | TGTGCCAGCAGTATCGGGGGGGTTGGCGCCTACGAGCAGTACTTC | CASSIGGVGAYEQYF
TRBJ1-4 | TRBV5-5 | . | . | TGTGCCAGCAGCTCCGAAATATCGGATGAAAAACTGTTTTTT | CASSSEISDEKLFF
TRBJ2-2 | TRBV18 | . | . | TGTGCCAGCTCACCGGGCGCCACTCGCCCTGGGGAGCTGTTTTTT | CASSPGATRPGELFF
TRBJ1-5 | TRBV25-1 | TRBD1 | . | TGTGCCAGCAGTGAATCAGGGGGCTGGCAGCCCCAGCATTTT | CASSESGGWQPQHF
TRBJ1-1 | TRBV4-1 | . | . | TGCGCCAGCAGCCAAGTCGGGTTGGGTGAGAACACTGAAGCTTTCTTT | CASSQVGLGENTEAFF
TRBJ2-7 | TRBV19 | TRBD2 | . | TGTGCCAGCTCTTGGTCAGGGCTAGCGGGAGGGCCCACCTACGAGCAGTACTTC | CASSWSGLAGGPTYEQYF
TRBJ2-7 | TRBV7-9 | TRBD2 | . | TGTGCCAGCAGCCCCCCTGGGGGGGACGGAGCCTACGAGCAGTACTTC | CASSPPGGDGAYEQYF
TRBJ2-7 | TRBV11-2 | . | once | TGTGCCAGCAGCTTAGACAGGGACTACGAGCAGTACTTC | CASSLDRDYEQYF
TRBJ2-3 | TRBV7-9 | TRBD1 | . | TGTGCCAGCAGAAATGGGGGACAGGGAACAGATACGCAGTATTTT | CASRNGGQGTDTQYF